The clone carrying this T cell receptor (beta chain) was detected ten times or more. Stable Graves' hyperthyroidism meant no ophthalmopathy progression within 18 months. Exclusion of patients followed from uncontrolled infection, other autoimmune disease, pregnancy or lactation. The source of the sample is a study of T cells in Graves' hyperthyroidism and ophthalmopathy. Researchers took RNA transcripts and amplified the TCR beta CDR3 regions from them. Primed by the HTBI set, a first-round RT-PCR was run on the TCR CDR3. TCRdb processed the multiplex PCR reads anew with MiXCR; each CDR3 protein has one entry. The sample lists about 290,000 distinct CDR3 sequences, roughly 15% occurring once. Deletions cut 3 bases from V and 6 bases from J, with 11 bases between. The CDR3 extends over 14 amino acids.

Material for sequencing was blood. This chain connects TRBV12-3 or TRBV12-4 to TRBJ1-4, with D possibly TRBD1 on 5 matching bases. This clonotype was sampled from a man aged 30 to 39 with Graves' hyperthyroidism. The CDR3 DNA reads TGTGCCAGCAGTTTGGGGCAGACTTATGAAAAACTGTTTTTT. This sequence encodes CASSLGQTYEKLFF.